The present TCR beta chain was sequenced within a study of post-analysis software for immune sequencing data. Turning to the study itself: Included courses were relapsing-remitting and secondary progressive multiple sclerosis; progressive-relapsing multiple sclerosis was also included. Study-level results: Compared with controls, patients had more of five TRBV segments, including TRBV5-6, TRBV5-1 and TRBV20-1. For normalized Chao1 diversity, multiple sclerosis patients scored significantly lower than controls did. Same-batch samples co-clustered strongly by F measure.

About this clonotype itself: Its specificity is not known.

Unique molecular identifiers featured in each of the TCR beta cDNA libraries. TCRdb processed the PCR reads anew with MiXCR; each CDR3 protein has one entry. The sample carries some 890,000 distinct CDR3 sequences, around 53% recorded once. V lost 5 bases and J lost 5; bases outside the gene matches: 9. This CDR3 has 14 residues. In germline, CDR1 is DFQATT, CDR2 SNEGSKA (reference sequence). Sequenced input: blood. The sequence was obtained from a girl aged 5 to 17 with multiple sclerosis. The chain is built from TRBV20-1 and TRBJ2-7; 10 positions match TRBD2. Here the CDR3 reads CSAEHLAGAHEQYF. Written as DNA, the CDR3 is TGCAGTGCTGAACATCTAGCGGGAGCCCACGAGCAGTACTTC.